This T cell receptor beta chain emerged from a study of cytomegalovirus exposure and HLA in healthy donors. Findings and caveats of the study: Previously analyzed data showed that most TCR beta V segments were productive at a frequency of about 87% or about 30%. Reportedly, diagnosis of cytomegalovirus status by the classifier showed high specificity and sensitivity.

With 60 Vbeta and 13 Jbeta primers, the PCR was carried out. Assay used: immunoSEQ multiplex PCR; TCRdb lists only in-frame clones, some missing. Among some 190,000 clones listed, around four fifths were seen once. Turning to this clone: Its matching antigen is unknown.

The receptor's source is a woman in her thirties in good health and CMV-seronegative. The sample taken for sequencing was PBMCs.

CDR3 nucleotide sequence: TGTGCCAGCAGTGAATTGGCGGGGGGGCCTTTTGGCGAGCAGTACTTC. It translates to CASSELAGGPFGEQYF. V and J are TRBV6-1 and TRBJ2-7; the match to TRBD2 covers 9 bases. CDR3 size: 16 residues. Per the germline V gene, CDR1 is MNHNS and CDR2 is SASEGT. With 2 bases clipped from V and 6 bases from J, the junction kept 11 bases outside the gene matches.